One sample yielded the 20 T cell receptor beta chains listed below, sequenced in a study of T cells in Graves' hyperthyroidism and ophthalmopathy. RNA transcripts served as the template for amplifying TCR beta CDR3 regions. An initial round of RT-PCR targeting the TCR CDR3 relied on the HTBI primer set. TCRdb passed the multiplex PCR reads through MiXCR, listing each CDR3 protein once. The sample has approximately 430,000 distinct CDR3 sequences, 15% to 19% seen once. Sequenced material: blood. The origin of the receptors is a woman younger than 30 with Graves' hyperthyroidism.

The V call is TRBV18, the J call TRBJ2-7, with 11 positions matching TRBD2. V lost 2 bases and J lost 7; bases outside the gene matches: 10. Looked up from germline, CDR1 is KGHSH and CDR2 is LQKENI. The CDR3 sequence is 16 residues long. The CDR3 loop reads CASSPGTSGDTGEQYF. In DNA form, the CDR3 reads TGTGCCAGCTCACCAGGGACTAGCGGTGACACGGGAGAGCAGTACTTC.

There are many counts of this clonotype. The V gene is TRBV7-8, the J gene TRBJ1-5; the D gene is possibly TRBD1 (6 bases). CDR1 is SGHVS and CDR2 is FQNEAQ in the germline V gene. This CDR3 has 14 residues. V lost 4 bases and J 7 bases, leaving 14 bases between the germline ends. CDR3 coding DNA: TGTGCCAGCAGCTCCGATAGTGGGGGCCAGCCCCAGCATTTT. It codes for CASSSDSGGQPQHF.

In this sample, this clonotype turned up a few times. This chain uses TRBV20-1 with TRBJ1-4; weak D call: TRBD1 (5 bases). This CDR3 spans 15 amino acids. Germline V gene data show CDR1 as DFQATT and CDR2 as SNEGSKA (reference sequence). The ends were cut back, 3 bases at V and 7 bases at J, with 18 bases in the middle. DNA for the CDR3: TGCAGTGCTAGCGGGGTCAGGGCGGTAGTTGAAAAACTGTTTTTT. Its translation is CSASGVRAVVEKLFF.

The V gene is TRBV29-1, the J gene TRBJ2-1, with 10 bases identical to TRBD2. The V gene's germline CDR1 is SQVTM and CDR2 ANQGSEA. The junction had 2 bases not matched to a gene; V was cut back by 6 bases and J by 6 bases. The CDR3 is 12 residues long. CDR3 in DNA: TGCAGCGTAAGGACTAGCGGCAATGAGCAGTTCTTC. Protein product: CSVRTSGNEQFF.

Of note for this clonotype: One end of the junction fails to match germline, which may point to a read error. J is TRBJ2-5 and V is TRBV18; the match to TRBD1 covers 9 bases. CDR3 size: 13 residues. Per the germline V gene, CDR1 is KGHSH and CDR2 is LQKENI. The CDR3 reads CASSLGQGETQHF. CDR3 DNA sequence: TGTGCCAGCTCACTGGGACAGGGAGAGACCCAGCACTTC.

This rearrangement joins TRBV6-6 to TRBJ1-3; D is undetermined. The V gene's germline CDR1 is MNHNY and CDR2 SVGAGI (reference sequence). Trimming cost V 2 bases and J 0 bases, with 8 bases left between them. This CDR3 region has 15 residues. The CDR3 loop is CASSYEADSGNTIYF. The CDR3 coding sequence is TGTGCCAGCAGTTACGAGGCGGACTCTGGAAACACCATATATTTT.

This rearrangement joins TRBV10-3 to TRBJ2-5; 7 positions match TRBD2. Germline assignment: CDR1 ENHRY and CDR2 SYGVKD. The CDR3 runs to 13 residues. V was clipped by 11 bases and J by 4 bases; unmatched bases: 10. The CDR3 loop is CASSGGMGETQYF. The CDR3, as DNA: TGTGCCTCATCGGGGGGAATGGGAGAGACCCAGTACTTC.

This clonotype came up a few times. The V gene is TRBV3-1, the J gene TRBJ1-1; a weak D match, TRBD1 (5 bases). V was trimmed by 0 bases and J by 5 bases, leaving 13 bases between them. CDR3 length: 15 amino acids. The germline V gene encodes CDR1 LGHDT and CDR2 YNNKEL (reference sequence). The CDR3 reads CASSQDRRGWTEAFF. In DNA form, the CDR3 reads TGTGCCAGCAGCCAAGATAGGAGGGGCTGGACTGAAGCTTTCTTT. Complete variable domain (other parts from reference TRBV3-1 and TRBJ1-1): DTAVSQTPKYLVTQMGNDKSIKCEQNLGHDTMYWYKQDSKKFLKIMFSYNNKELIINETVPNRFSPKSPDKAHLNLHINSLELGDSAVYFCASSQDRRGWTEAFFGQGTRLTVV.

The chain couples TRBV27 to TRBJ2-1, with 9 bases matching TRBD1. Germline loops: CDR1 MNHEY, CDR2 SMNVEV (reference sequence). With V trimmed by 2 bases and J by 2 bases, 4 bases remained unmatched. CDR3 length: 16 amino acids. CDR3 in amino acids: CASSLRDRVTYNEQFF. The CDR3 DNA follows: TGTGCCAGCAGTTTACGGGACAGGGTAACCTACAATGAGCAGTTCTTC.

This clonotype was counted only a few times. The J gene is TRBJ1-5, the V gene TRBV3-1; D is unclear. Germline CDR1 and CDR2: LGHDT and YNNKEL (reference sequence). The CDR3 length is 15 residues. V gave up 4 bases and J gave up 5 bases, with 15 bases separating them. Written as DNA, the CDR3 is TGTGCCAGCAGCCCTAGACCCACCGCCTATCAGCCCCAGCATTTT. Its translation is CASSPRPTAYQPQHF. Full variable domain (remainder filled in from reference TRBV3-1 and TRBJ1-5): DTAVSQTPKYLVTQMGNDKSIKCEQNLGHDTMYWYKQDSKKFLKIMFSYNNKELIINETVPNRFSPKSPDKAHLNLHINSLELGDSAVYFCASSPRPTAYQPQHFGDGTRLSIL.

Comments on this clonotype: Its ends do not fully match the called genes, so a read error is possible. The chain joins TRBV29-1 to TRBJ2-4; 8 bases align to TRBD1. This CDR3 contains 13 residues. Germline V gene lookup returns CDR1 SQVTM and CDR2 ANQGSEA. As DNA, the CDR3 is TGCAGCGTCGAAGGACAGGGCAAAAACATTCAGTACTTC. Protein product: CSVEGQGKNIQYF.

The rearrangement joins TRBV7-9 to TRBJ1-3; D is uncertain. CDR3 length equals 16 residues. The germline V gene has CDR1 SEHNR and CDR2 FQNEAQ (reference sequence). V gave up 3 bases and J gave up 3 bases, with 15 bases separating them. The CDR3 sequence: CASSFGTGNFGNTIYF. The CDR3 nucleotides read TGTGCCAGCAGCTTTGGTACTGGGAACTTTGGAAACACCATATATTTT.

CDR3 DNA sequence: TGTGCCAGCAGTTTATGGGGCAAGAACACTGAAGCTTTCTTT. It encodes CASSLWGKNTEAFF. The chain employs TRBV27 and TRBJ1-1, with D tentatively TRBD1 (5 bases). The CDR3 extends over 14 amino acids. V was trimmed by 1 base and J by 1 base, leaving 7 bases between them. Germline V gene lookup returns CDR1 MNHEY and CDR2 SMNVEV (reference sequence).

This clonotype was seen at least ten times. J is TRBJ2-5 and V is TRBV3-1; no clear D gene. CDR1 and CDR2 from the germline V gene are LGHDT and YNNKEL (reference sequence). The CDR3 is 12 residues long. V lost 4 bases and J 5 bases, leaving 8 bases between the germline ends. As DNA, the CDR3 is TGTGCCAGCAGCCCTCGCCGGGAGACCCAGTACTTC. It codes for CASSPRRETQYF.

In its sample, this clonotype was seen many times. J is TRBJ1-1 and V is TRBV20-1; perhaps TRBD1 as D (5 bases). CDR1 is DFQATT and CDR2 is SNEGSKA in the germline V gene (reference sequence). V was trimmed by 5 bases and J by 1 base, leaving 11 bases between them. This CDR3 region has 13 residues. CDR3 amino acids: CSAGIGTNTEAFF. DNA of the CDR3: TGCAGTGCTGGCATAGGGACGAACACTGAAGCTTTCTTT.

This clonotype came up many times. The chain links TRBV28 to TRBJ2-3; D is unclear. V lost 6 bases and J lost 2, with 9 bases in between. The germline CDR1 and CDR2 sequences are MDHEN and SYDVKM. This CDR3 region has 13 residues. Here the CDR3 DNA reads TGTGCCAGCAGCCTGACTTTCACAGATACGCAGTATTTT. This translates into CASSLTFTDTQYF.

The chain employs TRBV18 and TRBJ1-6; no clear D. Germline lookup yields CDR1 KGHSH and CDR2 LQKENI. Trimming shortened V by 5 bases and J by 2 bases, and 13 bases separated the two germline ends. The CDR3 length is 16 residues. The CDR3 loop reads CASSSARLPYNSPLHF. The CDR3 coding sequence is TGTGCCAGCTCATCGGCCCGGTTGCCCTATAATTCACCCCTCCACTTT.

This clonotype was detected ten times or more. V usage is TRBV7-9 and J usage is TRBJ2-1, with 10 positions matching TRBD2. From germline, CDR1 is SEHNR and CDR2 FQNEAQ (reference sequence). Trimming at V came to 3 bases and at J to 6 bases, leaving 17 bases not matched to a gene. The CDR3 has 19 amino acids. The CDR3 sequence: CASSLPTGQASGSRNEQFF. CDR3 in DNA: TGTGCCAGCAGCTTGCCGACAGGGCAGGCTAGCGGGAGTCGCAATGAGCAGTTCTTC. Full variable domain (outside the CDR3, taken from reference TRBV7-9 and TRBJ2-1): DTGVSQNPRHKITKRGQNVTFRCDPISEHNRLYWYRQTLGQGPEFLTYFQNEAQLEKSRLLSDRFSAERPKGSFSTLEIQRTEQGDSAMYLCASSLPTGQASGSRNEQFFGPGTRLTVL.

The V and J genes are TRBV20-1 and TRBJ2-3, with 8 bases identical to TRBD1. CDR3 length: 15 residues. Unmatched junction bases numbered 4, after V lost 0 bases and J lost 2 bases. Germline V gene lookup returns CDR1 DFQATT and CDR2 SNEGSKA (reference sequence). The CDR3 here is CSAREYRGFTDTQYF. The DNA for the CDR3 is TGCAGTGCTAGAGAGTACAGGGGGTTCACAGATACGCAGTATTTT.

This clonotype was picked up many times. One end of the junction is discordant with germline, which a read error may explain. V usage is TRBV20-1 and J usage is TRBJ2-1, with a tentative D call TRBD2 (5 bases). Germline V gene lookup returns CDR1 DFQATT and CDR2 SNEGSKA (reference sequence). This CDR3 is built from 15 residues. This chain's CDR3 is CNARARADRFNEQFF. Written as DNA, the CDR3 is TGCAATGCTAGGGCTCGAGCGGATCGCTTCAATGAGCAGTTCTTC.